This section outlines one T cell receptor beta chain sequence together with its context. Deletions cut 4 bases from V and 8 bases from J, with 15 bases between. Germline loops: CDR1 SGHRS, CDR2 YFSETQ. The length of the CDR3 is 13 residues. TCRdb's copy holds only in-frame clones and misses some; the assay was immunoSEQ multiplex PCR. The sample carries more than 100,000 clones, roughly nine tenths recorded once. This sample was taken from a study of T cell changes during pregnancy in multiple sclerosis. The sample was peripheral blood, taken after pregnancy. The clonotype was recovered from a female donor with multiple sclerosis, enrolled in a pregnancy study. The rearrangement links TRBV5-1 to TRBJ1-2; tentative D call: TRBD1 (6 bases). The CDR3 reads CASSRDTPTGYTF. The CDR3 DNA reads as TGCGCCAGCAGCAGGGACACACCAACCGGCTACACCTTC.